This T cell receptor beta chain comes out of a study of shared clonotypes between healthy human individuals. Study overall: Aged 18 to 49, the donors were two women and a few men. Study conclusions and caveats: Non-shared clonotypes had lower generation probabilities than those shared by all four donors.

This clone was seen ten or more times. Antigen: not known. Every immunoSEQ plate was one replicate of a subset's evenly spread DNA. Libraries were prepared by immunoSEQ multiplex PCR; TCRdb keeps only in-frame clonotypes and omits some of them. The sample records about 2 million clones, about 95% being singletons. With V trimmed by 4 bases and J by 6 bases, 8 bases remained unmatched. Germline V gives CDR1 SNHLY, CDR2 FYNNEI. The CDR3 is made up of 16 amino acids. Terminally differentiated effector memory CD45RA+ cells were left out of the naive CD8 fraction, which was CD45RO-negative and positively selected for CCR7.

The receptor was derived from a man in his late teens or twenties in good health. The sample was naive CD8+ T cells sorted from blood. The genes are TRBV2 and TRBJ2-2, with 10 bases lining up with TRBD1. Here the CDR3 reads CASSVPGQGIAGELFF. The CDR3 nucleotides are TGTGCCAGCAGTGTCCCGGGACAGGGGATCGCCGGGGAGCTGTTTTTT.